Below are 26 T cell receptor beta chains sequenced from a single sample in a study of beta chain features in type 1 diabetes. The investigators reverse transcribed all of the isolated RNA, so they sequenced expressed TCRB transcripts. Sequencing was performed with immunoSEQ multiplex PCR; in TCRdb, only in-frame clones are kept and a portion is missing. The sample lists 400,000 to 500,000 clones, roughly 14% occurring once. Sample: naive CD4+ T cells from blood. The source of these receptors is a man aged 30 to 45 in good health.

This clone appeared a few times. V and J are TRBV9 and TRBJ2-7, with D perhaps matching TRBD1 (6 bases). V lost 3 bases to trimming and J lost 9 bases, with 19 bases between them. Germline V gene sequence: CDR1 SGDLS, CDR2 YYNGEE. The CDR3 is 14 amino acids. CDR3 bases: TGTGCCAGCAGCGGGGGGACACGGCCTTTATGGCAGTACTTC. The encoded protein is CASSGGTRPLWQYF.

This clone was observed once. J is TRBJ2-1 and V is TRBV6-5; no definite D call. CDR3 length equals 12 residues. Between the trimmed V and J ends, which lost 6 bases and 8 bases, there was a span of 11 bases. Germline CDR1 reads MNHEY; CDR2 reads SVGAGI. CDR3 region: CASRSPGDEQFF. As DNA, the CDR3 is TGTGCCAGCAGATCCCCGGGTGATGAGCAGTTCTTC.

The sample holds a few counts of this clone. This chain links TRBV7-2 with TRBJ2-7; D gene unclear. Germline CDR1 SGHTA, CDR2 FQGNSA. V lost 4 bases and J lost 0, with 4 bases in between. The CDR3 consists of 12 residues. Here the CDR3 reads CASSYASYEQYF. CDR3 DNA sequence: TGTGCCAGCAGCTACGCCTCCTACGAGCAGTACTTC.

This sequence joins TRBV21-1 and TRBJ2-3; TRBD1 is the table's D call, not checked against the DNA. TRBV21-1 constitutes a pseudogene. This CDR3 comprises 15 residues. The CDR3 here is CASSKGTGCPDTQYF. For the CDR3, the DNA is TGTGCCAGCAGCAAAGGGACAGGGTGCCCAGATACGCAGTATTTT.

This sequence joins TRBV19 and TRBJ2-4; D is uncertain. CDR3 length equals 14 residues. The V gene lost 5 bases and the J gene lost 2 bases, with 10 bases spanning the gap. Per the germline V gene, CDR1 is LNHDA and CDR2 is SQIVND (reference sequence). The DNA of the CDR3 is TGTGCCAGTAGTTCACAGAAAACCAAAAACATTCAGTACTTC. Translation gives CASSSQKTKNIQYF. Together with reference TRBV19 and TRBJ2-4, the CDR3 gives the full variable domain: DGGITQSPKYLFRKEGQNVTLSCEQNLNHDAMYWYRQDPGQGLRLIYYSQIVNDFQKGDIAEGYSVSREKKESFPLTVTSAQKNPTAFYLCASSSQKTKNIQYFGAGTRLSVL.

This clone has just a few counts. The chain couples TRBV7-9 to TRBJ2-3, with 8 positions matching TRBD1. Germline values: CDR1 SEHNR, CDR2 FQNEAQ (reference sequence). V trimming: 1 base; J trimming: 4 bases; junction bases outside the gene matches: 4. The CDR3 totals 15 residues. The CDR3 DNA follows: TGTGCCAGCAGCTTAGGGACAGGGTTCCCAGATACGCAGTATTTT. Translating it yields CASSLGTGFPDTQYF.

This clone was detected only a few times. This rearrangement joins TRBV9 to TRBJ2-7; D is unresolved. This CDR3 is built from 12 residues. Germline V gene data show CDR1 as SGDLS and CDR2 as YYNGEE. Trimming cost V 3 bases and J 3 bases, with 7 bases left between them. CDR3 nucleotides: TGTGCCAGCAGCGGATCTAACTACGAGCAGTACGTC. It translates to CASSGSNYEQYV.

The sample holds many counts of this clone. The chain links TRBV10-3 to TRBJ2-5; D remains unclear. From germline, CDR1 is ENHRY and CDR2 SYGVKD. V was shortened by 5 bases and J by 4 bases, with 11 bases between the two germline ends. The CDR3 consists of 13 residues. As DNA, the CDR3 is TGTGCCATCAGTATCAGCCAGCGAGAGACCCAGTACTTC. Its translation: CAISISQRETQYF.

In its sample, this clone was seen a few times. J is TRBJ2-5 and V is TRBV11-2; 7 bases fit TRBD2. J lost 1 base, V lost 5 bases, and 4 bases had no gene match. This CDR3 contains 14 residues. From germline, CDR1 is SGHAT and CDR2 FQNNGV. The CDR3 sequence is CASSRRGSQETQYF. The CDR3 DNA follows: TGTGCCAGCAGCCGGCGGGGGAGCCAAGAGACCCAGTACTTC.

This clone was seen a few times. The rearrangement joins TRBV18 to TRBJ2-3, with 7 bases fitting TRBD1. J gave up 0 bases and V 5 bases, and 5 bases lay outside the gene matches. This CDR3 is 15 amino acids long. Per the germline V gene, CDR1 is KGHSH and CDR2 is LQKENI. CDR3 loop: CASSGQASSTDTQYF. The CDR3 nucleotides read TGTGCCAGCTCAGGACAGGCCTCTAGCACAGATACGCAGTATTTT.

This clone was seen more than once but under ten times. CDR3 sequence (DNA): TGTGCCATCAGTGGGGACAGGGGCTCCTACAATGAGCAGTTCTTC. Translating it yields CAISGDRGSYNEQFF. The rearrangement joins TRBV10-3 to TRBJ2-1, with 10 bases matching TRBD1. The V segment lost 4 bases and the J segment 0 bases; nucleotides outside the gene matches: 0. The CDR3 is made up of 15 amino acids. Germline V gene lookup returns CDR1 ENHRY and CDR2 SYGVKD.

This clone has more than one count but fewer than ten. The V gene is TRBV6-5, the J gene TRBJ1-3, with TRBD1 as a possible D gene (6 bases). Germline V gives CDR1 MNHEY, CDR2 SVGAGI. The CDR3 spans 14 residues. Trimming took off 6 bases at V and 1 base at J, with 10 bases between the two ends. CDR3 nucleotides: TGTGCCAGCAGGTACAGGGTTTCTGGAAACACCATATATTTT. Translation: CASRYRVSGNTIYF.

The chain joins TRBV29-1 to TRBJ2-7; TRBD1 matches at 9 bases. Germline CDR1 reads SQVTM; CDR2 reads ANQGSEA. The V segment lost 6 bases and the J segment 6 bases; nucleotides outside the gene matches: 12. CDR3 length: 14 amino acids. The CDR3 bases are TGCAGCGTCGCCGAGACTGGGACAGGGATCGAGCAGTACTTC. Residues: CSVAETGTGIEQYF.

This clone was observed a handful of times. Other DNA sequences from this sample encode an identical CDR3 as well. The chain employs TRBV7-2 and TRBJ2-5; D is possibly TRBD1 (6 bases). This CDR3 is built from 11 residues. Germline CDR1 is SGHTA and CDR2 is FQGNSA. Trimming stripped 5 bases from V and 7 bases from J, with 8 bases between. The CDR3 sequence: CASSLTGTQYF. CDR3 bases: TGTGCCAGCAGCCTGACAGGGACCCAGTACTTC.

A few counts support this clone. The genes are TRBV7-2 and TRBJ2-7; TRBD2 matches 11 bases. This CDR3 has 15 residues. The V segment lost 5 bases and the J segment 3 bases; nucleotides outside the gene matches: 6. CDR1 is SGHTA and CDR2 is FQGNSA in the germline V gene. Here the CDR3 DNA reads TGTGCCAGCAGCGAAACTAGCGGGGGCGACTACGAGCAGTACTTC. Encoded protein: CASSETSGGDYEQYF.

The sample holds a few counts of this clone. The chain carries TRBV6-1 and TRBJ1-2; possibly TRBD1 for D (6 bases). The CDR3 length is 13 residues. CDR1 is MNHNS, CDR2 SASEGT, per germline. V lost 6 bases, J lost 8 bases, and 16 bases lay in between. CDR3 amino acids: CASSLHRDNGYTF. The CDR3 nucleotides read TGTGCCAGCAGCCTCCACCGGGACAACGGCTACACCTTC.

This clone was observed a few times. The gene calls are TRBV4-1 and TRBJ2-5; 11 bases fit TRBD2. Trimming cost V 1 base and J 2 bases; bases outside gene matches: 3. Germline CDR1 and CDR2: MGHRA and YSYEKL. The CDR3 has 16 amino acids. Here the CDR3 DNA reads TGCGCCAGCAGCCAAGTTGGGACTAGCGGACAAGAGACCCAGTACTTC. It encodes CASSQVGTSGQETQYF.

Only a few counts were recorded for this clone. The chain uses TRBV7-9 and TRBJ1-4, with D uncertain. The CDR3 consists of 14 residues. Germline assignment: CDR1 SEHNR and CDR2 FQNEAQ (reference sequence). Trimming stripped 5 bases from V and 8 bases from J, with 15 bases between. The CDR3 region has the DNA TGTGCCAGCAGCATATCAACGCAGCGGGAAAAACTGTTTTTT. This translates into CASSISTQREKLFF.

The rearrangement joins TRBV7-2 to TRBJ2-3, with D uncertain. The CDR3 is 14 residues long. Looked up from germline, CDR1 is SGHTA and CDR2 is FQGNSA. The V and J ends lost 5 bases and 5 bases respectively, with 14 bases between them. The CDR3 bases are TGTGCCAGCAGCCACCGGCCCTCGGAAGATACGCAGTATTTT. Its protein is CASSHRPSEDTQYF. The full variable domain, completed using reference TRBV7-2 and TRBJ2-3, is GAGVSQSPSNKVTEKGKDVELRCDPISGHTALYWYRQSLGQGLEFLIYFQGNSAPDKSGLPSDRFSAERTGGSVSTLTIQRTQQEDSAVYLCASSHRPSEDTQYFGPGTRLTVL.

V gene TRBV7-9 combines with J gene TRBJ1-5; D might be TRBD1 (5 bases). V shed 1 base and J shed 5 bases, with 15 bases lying between them. Germline CDR1 is SEHNR and CDR2 is FQNEAQ (reference sequence). The CDR3 has 16 residues. Here the CDR3 DNA reads TGTGCCAGCAGCTTAGGCACAGTAGGGGCCCATCAGCCCCAGCATTTT. It encodes CASSLGTVGAHQPQHF.

V gene TRBV4-2 combines with J gene TRBJ2-1, with D unclear. The germline V and J ends were trimmed by 2 bases and 0 bases, with 8 bases remaining between them. Germline CDR1 and CDR2: LGHNA and YNFKEQ. The CDR3 loop spans 15 amino acids. The CDR3 sequence: CASSQISTSYNEQFF. DNA for the CDR3: TGTGCCAGCAGCCAAATTTCAACCTCCTACAATGAGCAGTTCTTC.

This clone was counted between two and nine times. The gene calls are TRBV18 and TRBJ1-1; the D gene is possibly TRBD1 (6 bases). Germline CDR1 is KGHSH and CDR2 is LQKENI. V was shortened by 3 bases and J by 5 bases, with 25 bases between the two germline ends. CDR3 length: 18 residues. The CDR3 nucleotides are TGTGCCAGCTCACCCTTCACCGGGACAACTCCCGGCTCGACTGAAGCTTTCTTT. It encodes CASSPFTGTTPGSTEAFF.

This clone was observed a handful of times. The V gene is TRBV4-3, the J gene TRBJ1-2; TRBD1 aligns across 7 bases. In germline, CDR1 is LGHNA, CDR2 YSLEER. V was pared by 3 bases and J by 0 bases, with 7 bases of the junction left unmatched. The CDR3 has 16 amino acids. CDR3 bases: TGCGCCAGCAGCCAGGAAGGACAGGACCCTAACTATGGCTACACCTTC. It codes for CASSQEGQDPNYGYTF.

The chain links TRBV6-5 to TRBJ1-1, with 7 bases aligning to TRBD1. CDR3 length: 11 amino acids. The germline gives CDR1 MNHEY, CDR2 SVGAGI. J gave up 9 bases and V 6 bases, and 4 bases lay outside the gene matches. This CDR3 reads CASSLGQKAFF. DNA of the CDR3: TGTGCCAGCAGCTTGGGACAGAAAGCTTTCTTT.

The chain has TRBV10-2 and TRBJ2-1, with 8 bases identical to TRBD1. The CDR3 contains 15 residues. Germline-derived CDR1 and CDR2 are WSHSY and SAAADI. J gave up 3 bases and V 7 bases, and 8 bases lay outside the gene matches. CDR3 loop: CASTGYDRGYNEQFF. The CDR3 bases are TGCGCCAGCACGGGATACGACAGGGGCTACAATGAGCAGTTCTTC.

This chain links TRBV5-6 with TRBJ2-5; D gene unclear. This CDR3 comprises 13 residues. CDR1 is SGHDT, CDR2 YYEEEE, per germline. The ends were cut back, 0 bases at V and 5 bases at J, with 8 bases in the middle. CDR3 protein: CASSLGPEETQYF. In DNA, the CDR3 is TGTGCCAGCAGCTTGGGTCCTGAGGAGACCCAGTACTTC.